These T cell receptor beta chains were read from a single sample in a study of blood T cell repertoires in COVID-19. Only in-frame clones appear in the TCRdb table, and some are missing; sequencing was by immunoSEQ multiplex PCR. The table records roughly 290,000 clones, around 85% of them present only once. The sequenced sample was peripheral blood. These receptors were taken from a woman in her fifties or sixties with active or convalescent COVID-19. CDR3s include the opening cysteine and the closing phenylalanine or tryptophan. D genes are given only for firm matches. Clone size appears in some rows only: once, few, many, or a class for an expanded clone.

15,NA,TRBJ2-7,TRBV19,NA,TGTGCCAGTAGTATGAAGGGGGAAGGGTCCTACGAGCAGTACTTC,CASSMKGEGSYEQYF
15,TRBD1,TRBJ1-5,TRBV28,NA,TGTGCCAGCAGTTTGTGGACAGGGATCAATCAGCCCCAGCATTTT,CASSLWTGINQPQHF
13,TRBD1,TRBJ1-1,TRBV27,once,TGTGCCAGCAGTACAGGGGCCTTCACTGAAGCTTTCTTT,CASSTGAFTEAFF
16,NA,TRBJ1-6,TRBV6-2/TRBV6-3,NA,TGTGCCAGCAGTTACCGACGGAGCTCCTATAATTCACCCCTCCACTTT,CASSYRRSSYNSPLHF
16,TRBD1,TRBJ1-5,TRBV19,NA,TGTGCCAGTAGCTCAAGAGGGGACAGGGGCAATCAGCCCCAGCATTTT,CASSSRGDRGNQPQHF
8,NA,TRBJ1-1,TRBV28,NA,TGTGCCAGCTACCCCGGGGTGTTT,CASYPGVF
15,NA,TRBJ1-2,TRBV21-1,few,TGTGCCAGCAGCAAAGCGCGGGCCCTTAACTATGGCTACACCTTC,CASSKARALNYGYTF
14,TRBD1,TRBJ1-3,TRBV5-1,NA,TGCGCCAGCAGCTTGGACAGGGGGAAAAACACCATATATTTT,CASSLDRGKNTIYF
14,NA,TRBJ1-1,TRBV28,NA,TGTGCCAGCAGTTTAGTGGCAGGGAACACTGAAGCTTTCTTT,CASSLVAGNTEAFF
16,TRBD1,TRBJ1-4,TRBV28,NA,TGTGCCAGCAGTTTCGGGACAGGGGGGGGTGGTGAAAAACTGTTTTTT,CASSFGTGGGGEKLFF
17,NA,TRBJ1-1,TRBV21-1,NA,TGTGCCAGCAGCCCAACCCGGGACAGGGGAAGGAACACTGAAGCTTTCTTT,CASSPTRDRGRNTEAFF
14,NA,TRBJ1-5,TRBV6-1,NA,TGTGCCAGCAGTGAAGCGCAGGGCAATCAGCCCCAGCATTTT,CASSEAQGNQPQHF
13,NA,TRBJ2-3,TRBV2,NA,TGTGCCAGCAGGGCCCTGGGAGGCCATACGCAGTATTTT,CASRALGGHTQYF
17,NA,TRBJ2-3,TRBV5-1,NA,TGCGCCAGCAGCATCGAGGGAGGAGAGTATGGCACAGATACGCAGTATTTT,CASSIEGGEYGTDTQYF
15,TRBD2,TRBJ2-1,TRBV27,NA,TGTGCCAGCAGTGACGGGACTAGCGGCAACAATGAGCAGTTCTTC,CASSDGTSGNNEQFF
19,TRBD2,TRBJ2-7,TRBV5-1,NA,TGCGCCAGCAGCTTGGTGGCGGGACTAGCGGGAGGAATAGACTACGAGCAGTACTTC,CASSLVAGLAGGIDYEQYF